The clone carrying this TCR beta chain was counted only a few times. This sample was taken from a study of blood T cell repertoires in COVID-19. This CDR3 comprises 16 residues. Germline CDR1 and CDR2: SGHVS and FQNEAQ. After removal of 3 bases from V and 1 base from J, the junction contained 2 bases not matched to a gene. Original analysis: Reference gene primer amplification yielded estimated nucleated cell counts. Data came from immunoSEQ multiplex PCR; TCRdb stores just in-frame clones and leaves some out. V, J and clone size are taken as reported in that table, and D and trimming were inferred from the DNA itself. The data contain about 190,000 clones, 65% to 85% of them seen just once; the ten biggest clones take up approximately 5.4%.

The sample was peripheral blood. The clonotype was recovered from a woman aged 25 to 39 with acute or convalescent COVID-19. The chain links TRBV7-8 to TRBJ1-5, with 11 bases fitting TRBD1. CDR3 loop: CASSLDRGRSNQPQHF. CDR3 sequence (DNA): TGTGCCAGCAGCTTGGACAGGGGGCGCAGCAATCAGCCCCAGCATTTT.